This T cell receptor beta chain derives from a study of blood T cell repertoires in COVID-19. Study information: COVID-19 samples, acute and convalescent, were from the United States, Italy and Spain. Sources were T cells, B-cell-depleted T cells, or PBMCs; the material itself was cDNA or gDNA.

Per the authors' pipeline: Reference gene primer amplification in the assay estimated nucleated cell counts. TCRdb's copy holds only in-frame clones and misses some; the assay was immunoSEQ multiplex PCR. V, J and clone size reflect that table, while D and trimming were determined from the DNA. This table holds roughly 70,000 clones, more than 75% found once. V gave up 2 bases and J gave up 7 bases; unmatched junction bases: 4. This CDR3 contains 15 residues. CDR1 and CDR2 from the germline V gene are LGHDT and YNNKEL (reference sequence). Sequenced: peripheral blood. The source of this sequence is a human donor in a cohort sampled during active COVID-19. The V gene is TRBV3-1 (or the pseudogene TRBV3-2), the J gene TRBJ1-4; 10 bases agree with TRBD1. This chain's CDR3 is CASSQWDRGGEKLFF. As DNA, the CDR3 is TGTGCCAGCAGCCAATGGGACAGGGGCGGTGAAAAACTGTTTTTT.